These 29 T cell receptor beta chains were all obtained from the same sample, sequenced in a study of T cells in Graves' hyperthyroidism and ophthalmopathy. Template material for amplifying TCR beta CDR3 regions consisted of RNA transcripts. Primed by the HTBI set, a first-round RT-PCR was run on the TCR CDR3. TCRdb passed the multiplex PCR reads through MiXCR, listing each CDR3 protein once. The sample has 550,000 to 600,000 distinct CDR3 sequences, 35% to 55% seen once. What was sequenced was peripheral blood or thyroid tissue (not recorded which). The receptors derive from an adult woman with Graves' disease, either hyperthyroidism or ophthalmopathy (not recorded which).

On this clonotype itself: This likely comes from a read error, as the CDR3 has no conserved phenylalanine or tryptophan at its end. It is unclear where the CDR3 begins or ends on the DNA, so no DNA is shown, and the CDR3 is as TCRdb lists it. This chain connects TRBV20-1 to TRBJ1-6; the table's D gene call, TRBD1, was not cross checked with the DNA. The CDR3 region is 9 residues in length, termini included. Germline CDR1 is DFQATT and CDR2 is SNEGSKA (reference sequence). The CDR3 reads CSARDHTGT.

This clonotype was seen at least ten times. This sequence joins TRBV7-9 and TRBJ1-4; no firm D call. The V gene lost 6 bases and the J gene lost 8 bases, with 22 bases spanning the gap. Germline lookup yields CDR1 SEHNR and CDR2 FQNEAQ (reference sequence). The CDR3 is 16 amino acids. The CDR3 DNA reads TGTGCCAGCAGATTTTCCACCGCGTTGGGTAACGAAAAACTGTTTTTT. It yields the protein CASRFSTALGNEKLFF.

The rearrangement uses TRBV4-1 and TRBJ2-5; 10 bases align to TRBD2. The junction had 14 bases not matched to a gene; V was cut back by 0 bases and J by 4 bases. CDR1 is MGHRA and CDR2 is YSYEKL in the germline V gene. This CDR3 contains 19 residues. In DNA, the CDR3 is TGCGCCAGCAGCCAAGATGCCCGAGGGCTAGCGGGAGTCCCAGAGACCCAGTACTTC. The encoded protein is CASSQDARGLAGVPETQYF.

The rearrangement uses TRBV5-4 and TRBJ2-2; D gene ambiguous. CDR1 and CDR2 from the germline V gene are SGHNT and YYREEE (reference sequence). V was trimmed by 0 bases and J by 5 bases, leaving 11 bases between them. This CDR3 spans 15 amino acids. In DNA form, the CDR3 reads TGTGCCAGCAGCTTGGTGGAAGTTAATACCGGGGAGCTGTTTTTT. It is translated as CASSLVEVNTGELFF.

The V and J genes are TRBV29-1 and TRBJ1-3; TRBD1 is a possible D gene (5 bases). The CDR3 totals 9 residues. V was clipped by 6 bases and J by 10 bases, with 7 bases between them. CDR1 SQVTM and CDR2 ANQGSEA come from the germline V gene. CDR3 region: CSVGGTIYF. The CDR3 DNA follows: TGCAGCGTCGGGGGGACCATATATTTT.

In this sample, this clonotype turned up a few times. The V call is TRBV10-2, the J call TRBJ2-2; no definite D call. This CDR3 is built from 14 residues. The germline V and J ends were trimmed by 7 bases and 6 bases, with 15 bases remaining between them. Germline CDR1 WSHSY, CDR2 SAAADI. Here the CDR3 reads CASTRSSSAGELFF. CDR3 sequence (DNA): TGCGCCAGCACTAGGTCCTCCTCGGCCGGGGAGCTGTTTTTT.

With regard to this clonotype: A clone one base away is much larger, so this may be a read error. The chain uses TRBV18 and TRBJ1-2, with 8 bases fitting TRBD1. The length of the CDR3 is 13 residues. Per the germline V gene, CDR1 is KGHSH and CDR2 is LQKENI. This CDR3 is CTSSSDRGYGYTF. DNA for the CDR3: TGTACCAGCTCATCCGACAGGGGATATGGCTACACCTTC.

This clonotype was detected many times. The J gene is TRBJ1-5, the V gene TRBV4-1, with TRBD1 as a possible D gene (5 bases). The CDR3 has 14 residues. Germline V gives CDR1 MGHRA, CDR2 YSYEKL. V dropped 5 bases and J dropped 4 bases, with 12 bases sitting between them. CDR3 sequence reads: CASSSGTPNQPQHF. The CDR3 bases are TGCGCCAGCAGCTCCGGGACCCCTAATCAGCCCCAGCATTTT.

The chain recombines TRBV10-3 with TRBJ2-5; 12 bases align to TRBD1. The end of the DNA fits TRBJ2-7 better, so the J call may be wrong. The germline gives CDR1 ENHRY, CDR2 SYGVKD. CDR3 length: 15 residues. CDR3 nucleotides: TGTGCCACCACCCGGGACAGGGGGCATGCCTACGAGCAGTACTTC. Its protein product is CATTRDRGHAYEQYF.

This clonotype occurred a few times. The chain joins TRBV28 to TRBJ2-7; 8 positions agree with TRBD2. J gave up 6 bases and V 3 bases, and 7 bases lay outside the gene matches. Germline V gene data show CDR1 as MDHEN and CDR2 as SYDVKM. The CDR3 has 14 residues. The CDR3 sequence: CASSFWREVSEQYF. The CDR3 region has the DNA TGTGCCAGCAGTTTTTGGCGGGAGGTCTCCGAGCAGTACTTC.

This chain connects TRBV11-1 to TRBJ1-4, with a tentative D call TRBD1 (6 bases). Trimming cost V 1 base and J 5 bases, with 11 bases left between them. The CDR3 is made up of 15 amino acids. From germline, CDR1 is SGHAT and CDR2 FQDESV (reference sequence). The DNA of the CDR3 is TGTGCCAGCAGCTTAGAGACAGGCTTAAATGAAAAACTGTTTTTT. It yields the protein CASSLETGLNEKLFF.

This chain uses TRBV20-1 with TRBJ2-5, with D perhaps TRBD2 (7 bases). Trimming removed 8 bases at V and 9 bases at J, with 22 bases between. The CDR3 is made up of 13 amino acids. Germline-derived CDR1 and CDR2 are DFQATT and SNEGSKA (reference sequence). The CDR3 spells CSIPPGGNQPQYF. CDR3 nucleotide sequence: TGCAGTATTCCTCCGGGGGGCAATCAGCCCCAGTACTTC.

This clonotype was seen many times. The chain employs TRBV20-1 and TRBJ1-4; D may be TRBD1 (6 bases). V gave up 2 bases and J gave up 3 bases, with 7 bases separating them. Germline CDR1 DFQATT, CDR2 SNEGSKA (reference sequence). This CDR3 has 13 amino acids. Here the CDR3 reads CSARQGPNEKLFF. The CDR3 bases are TGCAGTGCTAGACAGGGGCCTAATGAAAAACTGTTTTTT.

This chain joins TRBV19 and TRBJ1-1, with D tentatively TRBD1 (5 bases). This CDR3 is built from 14 residues. Germline values: CDR1 LNHDA, CDR2 SQIVND (reference sequence). Trimming removed 4 bases at V and 6 bases at J, with 15 bases between. This chain's CDR3 is CASSSRWRDPEAFF. The CDR3, as DNA: TGTGCCAGTAGTAGCCGGTGGAGGGACCCTGAAGCTTTCTTT.

The V call is TRBV28, the J call TRBJ2-7; TRBD2 aligns across 9 bases. Germline-derived CDR1 and CDR2 are MDHEN and SYDVKM. The length of the CDR3 is 16 residues. V shed 6 bases, J shed 7 bases, and the junction held 16 bases outside the gene matches. The CDR3 DNA follows: TGTGCCAGCAGCTATTCGGTGGGTAGCGGGAGTTGGGAGCAGTACTTC. Protein sequence: CASSYSVGSGSWEQYF.

This rearrangement joins TRBV7-8 to TRBJ1-3; D is perhaps TRBD1 (6 bases). V lost 5 bases to trimming and J lost 7 bases, with 15 bases between them. CDR1 is SGHVS, CDR2 FQNEAQ, per germline. The CDR3 covers 14 residues. CDR3 in amino acids: CASSSLTGKNTIYF. CDR3 in DNA: TGTGCCAGCAGCAGCCTTACAGGGAAGAACACCATATATTTT. The full variable domain, its missing parts supplied by reference TRBV7-8 and TRBJ1-3, is GAGVSQSPRYKVAKRGQDVALRCDPISGHVSLFWYQQALGQGPEFLTYFQNEAQLDKSGLPSDRFFAERPEGSVSTLKIQRTQQEDSAVYLCASSSLTGKNTIYFGEGSWLTVV.

In this sample, this clonotype turned up many times. This rearrangement joins TRBV27 to TRBJ2-7; 10 positions agree with TRBD1. The junction had 2 bases not matched to a gene; V was cut back by 6 bases and J by 6 bases. The V gene's germline CDR1 is MNHEY and CDR2 SMNVEV (reference sequence). This CDR3 spans 12 amino acids. CDR3 residues: CASSRTGGEQYF. The CDR3 DNA follows: TGTGCCAGCAGCCGGACAGGGGGCGAGCAGTACTTC.

The genes are TRBV7-2 and TRBJ1-2; maybe TRBD1 (5 bases). Germline V lookup: CDR1 SGHTA, CDR2 FQGNSA. V was cut by 3 bases and J by 8 bases, with 16 bases left in between. There are 14 residues in the CDR3. The CDR3, as DNA: TGTGCCAGCAGCTTTGGGGGGGGGGGAGGAGGCTACACCTTC. This gives the protein CASSFGGGGGGYTF.

This clonotype has at least ten counts. The chain is built from TRBV3-1 and TRBJ1-2; no firm D call. The germline gives CDR1 LGHDT, CDR2 YNNKEL (reference sequence). The V gene lost 3 bases and the J gene lost 5 bases, with 7 bases spanning the gap. CDR3 length: 12 residues. This CDR3 reads CASSQIGYGYTF. CDR3 bases: TGTGCCAGCAGCCAGATAGGGTATGGCTACACCTTC.

This clonotype was seen repeatedly, ten times or more. The gene calls are TRBV29-1 and TRBJ2-5; D may be TRBD1 (5 bases). The CDR3 is 13 residues long. The V gene's germline CDR1 is SQVTM and CDR2 ANQGSEA. Deletions cut 4 bases from V and 1 base from J, with 10 bases between. For the CDR3, the DNA is TGCAGCGTTGCAAGGGGCCCCCAAGAGACCCAGTACTTC. Translating gives CSVARGPQETQYF.

As for this clonotype: The CDR3 carries no conserved terminal phenylalanine or tryptophan, so it likely arises from a read error. The rearrangement links TRBV5-1 to TRBJ1-5; D not certain. Germline V gives CDR1 SGHRS, CDR2 YFSETQ. The germline V and J ends were trimmed by 4 bases and 4 bases, with 18 bases remaining between them. CDR3 length: 16 residues. CDR3 region: CASSQVSVSDNQPQHL. The CDR3 DNA follows: TGCGCCAGCAGCCAAGTTTCGGTGTCAGATAATCAGCCCCAGCATCTT.

About this clonotype: A read error is possible here, since a much larger clone lies one base away. This chain uses TRBV12-3 or TRBV12-4 with TRBJ1-6; unclear D gene. This CDR3 is built from 12 residues. V dropped 5 bases and J dropped 13 bases, with 12 bases sitting between them. DNA of the CDR3: TGTGCCAGCAGTCAGACAAGGTGGCCCCTCCACTTT. As protein: CASSQTRWPLHF.

This clonotype was detected many times. The rearrangement joins TRBV20-1 to TRBJ1-2; D is uncertain. Looked up from germline, CDR1 is DFQATT and CDR2 is SNEGSKA (reference sequence). This CDR3 has 15 amino acids. V shed 3 bases and J shed 6 bases, with 20 bases lying between them. The CDR3 loop reads CSARWFHTSEDGYTF. CDR3 DNA sequence: TGCAGTGCTAGGTGGTTCCATACGTCGGAGGATGGCTACACCTTC.

This clonotype was recorded many times. CDR3 residues: CASIAGLSPGELFF. Written as DNA, the CDR3 is TGTGCCAGTATAGCGGGACTATCCCCCGGGGAGCTGTTTTTT. This chain joins TRBV19 and TRBJ2-2; 8 positions agree with TRBD2. V trimming: 7 bases; J trimming: 6 bases; junction bases outside the gene matches: 7. The germline V gene encodes CDR1 LNHDA and CDR2 SQIVND (reference sequence). The CDR3 totals 14 residues.

The sample holds many counts of this clonotype. The genes are TRBV12-3 or TRBV12-4 and TRBJ1-2; TRBD1 aligns across 7 bases. The CDR3 runs to 13 residues. The trim removed 5 bases at V and 6 bases at J, leaving 6 bases unmatched. CDR3 region: CASSDGTANGYTF. DNA of the CDR3: TGTGCCAGCAGTGACGGGACAGCGAATGGCTACACCTTC.

In this sample, this clonotype turned up many times. V usage is TRBV7-9 and J usage is TRBJ2-5; D unclear. This CDR3 has 14 amino acids. Germline V gives CDR1 SEHNR, CDR2 FQNEAQ (reference sequence). V was trimmed by 5 bases and J by 0 bases, leaving 10 bases between them. The CDR3 DNA reads TGTGCCAGCAGCCTAGACGGGTACCAAGAGACCCAGTACTTC. Encoded protein: CASSLDGYQETQYF.

This clonotype turned up a few times. The chain recombines TRBV7-8 with TRBJ1-5, with 8 bases identical to TRBD1. The CDR3 runs to 14 residues. Germline CDR1 SGHVS, CDR2 FQNEAQ. The ends lost 5 bases at V and 4 bases at J; junction bases unmatched: 4. The CDR3 here is CASSRNRGNQPQHF. The CDR3, as DNA: TGTGCCAGCAGCCGAAACAGGGGGAATCAGCCCCAGCATTTT.

This sequence joins TRBV5-5 and TRBJ1-1; possibly TRBD1 for D (5 bases). The V and J ends lost 3 bases and 0 bases respectively, with 18 bases between them. Per germline, CDR1 SGHKS and CDR2 YYEKEE (reference sequence). This CDR3 region has 17 residues. The CDR3 sequence is CASSSRGDGSMNTEAFF. The CDR3 DNA reads TGTGCCAGCAGCTCGCGCGGGGACGGCTCTATGAACACTGAAGCTTTCTTT.

The chain is built from TRBV2 and TRBJ1-1; 12 bases agree with TRBD1. The CDR3 is made up of 15 amino acids. After removal of 5 bases from V and 7 bases from J, the junction contained 8 bases not matched to a gene. Germline loops: CDR1 SNHLY, CDR2 FYNNEI. CDR3 protein: CASSSGTGGFSEAFF. As DNA, the CDR3 is TGTGCCAGCAGTTCCGGGACAGGGGGCTTCAGTGAAGCTTTCTTT.